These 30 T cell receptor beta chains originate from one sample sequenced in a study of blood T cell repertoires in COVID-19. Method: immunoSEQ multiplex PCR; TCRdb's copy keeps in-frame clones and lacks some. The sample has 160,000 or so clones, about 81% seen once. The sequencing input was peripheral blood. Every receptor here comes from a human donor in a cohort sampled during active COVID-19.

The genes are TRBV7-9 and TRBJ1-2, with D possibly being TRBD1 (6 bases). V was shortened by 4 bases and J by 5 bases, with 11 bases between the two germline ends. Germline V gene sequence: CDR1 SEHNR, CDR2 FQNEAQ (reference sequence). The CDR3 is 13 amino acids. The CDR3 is CASSSSGDYGYTF. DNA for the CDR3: TGTGCCAGCAGCTCGTCAGGGGATTATGGCTACACCTTC.

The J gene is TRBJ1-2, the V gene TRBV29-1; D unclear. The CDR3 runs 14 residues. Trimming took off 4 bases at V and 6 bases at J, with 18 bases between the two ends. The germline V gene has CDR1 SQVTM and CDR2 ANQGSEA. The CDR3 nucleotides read TGCAGCGTTGGTCGGAGCACCACGGTAAATGGCTACACCTTC. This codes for CSVGRSTTVNGYTF.

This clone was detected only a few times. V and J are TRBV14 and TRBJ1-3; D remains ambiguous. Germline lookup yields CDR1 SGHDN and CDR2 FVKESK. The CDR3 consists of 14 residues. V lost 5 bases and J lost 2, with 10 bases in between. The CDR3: CASSSSGTGNTIYF. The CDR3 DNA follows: TGTGCCAGCAGCTCCTCGGGGACTGGAAACACCATATATTTT.

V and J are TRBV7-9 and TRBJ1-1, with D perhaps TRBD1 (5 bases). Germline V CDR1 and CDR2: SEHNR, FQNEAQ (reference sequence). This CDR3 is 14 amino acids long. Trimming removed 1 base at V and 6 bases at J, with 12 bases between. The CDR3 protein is CASSLGGVGAEAFF. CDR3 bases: TGTGCCAGCAGCTTAGGGGGGGTTGGCGCTGAAGCTTTCTTT. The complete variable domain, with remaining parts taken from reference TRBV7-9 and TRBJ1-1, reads DTGVSQNPRHKITKRGQNVTFRCDPISEHNRLYWYRQTLGQGPEFLTYFQNEAQLEKSRLLSDRFSAERPKGSFSTLEIQRTEQGDSAMYLCASSLGGVGAEAFFGQGTRLTVV.

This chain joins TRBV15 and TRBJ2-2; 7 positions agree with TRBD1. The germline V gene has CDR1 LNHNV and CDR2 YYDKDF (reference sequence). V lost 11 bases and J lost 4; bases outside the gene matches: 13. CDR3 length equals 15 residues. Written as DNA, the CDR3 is TGTGCCGCCAAACGAGACAGGGCGGGCACCGGGGAGCTGTTTTTT. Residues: CAAKRDRAGTGELFF.

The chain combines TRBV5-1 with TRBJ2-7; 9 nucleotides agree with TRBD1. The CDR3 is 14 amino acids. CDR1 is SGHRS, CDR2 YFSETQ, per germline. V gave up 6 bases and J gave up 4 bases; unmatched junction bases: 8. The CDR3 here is CASTPSDRGYEQYF. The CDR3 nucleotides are TGCGCCAGCACCCCCTCGGACAGGGGTTACGAGCAGTACTTC. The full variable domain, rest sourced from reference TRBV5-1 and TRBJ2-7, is KAGVTQTPRYLIKTRGQQVTLSCSPISGHRSVSWYQQTPGQGLQFLFEYFSETQRNKGNFPGRFSGRQFSNSRSEMNVSTLELGDSALYLCASTPSDRGYEQYFGPGTRLTVT.

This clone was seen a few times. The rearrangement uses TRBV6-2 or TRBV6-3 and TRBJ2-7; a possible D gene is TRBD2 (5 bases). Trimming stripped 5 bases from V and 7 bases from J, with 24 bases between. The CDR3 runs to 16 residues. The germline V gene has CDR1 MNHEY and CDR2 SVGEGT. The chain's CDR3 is CASSRLTESIRREQYF. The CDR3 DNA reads TGTGCCAGCAGTCGACTAACAGAATCAATACGACGGGAGCAGTACTTC.

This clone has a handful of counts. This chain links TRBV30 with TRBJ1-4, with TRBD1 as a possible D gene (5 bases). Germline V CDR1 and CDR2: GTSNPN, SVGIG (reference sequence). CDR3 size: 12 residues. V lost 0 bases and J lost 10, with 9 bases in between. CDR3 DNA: TGTGCCTGGAGTGTTGTTAGGGGAAAACTGTTTTTT. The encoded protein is CAWSVVRGKLFF.

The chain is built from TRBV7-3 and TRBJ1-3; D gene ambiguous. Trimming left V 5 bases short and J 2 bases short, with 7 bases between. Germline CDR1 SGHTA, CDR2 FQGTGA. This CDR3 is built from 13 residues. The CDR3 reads CASSLEAGNTIYF. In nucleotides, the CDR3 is TGTGCCAGCAGCCTAGAGGCTGGAAACACCATATATTTT.

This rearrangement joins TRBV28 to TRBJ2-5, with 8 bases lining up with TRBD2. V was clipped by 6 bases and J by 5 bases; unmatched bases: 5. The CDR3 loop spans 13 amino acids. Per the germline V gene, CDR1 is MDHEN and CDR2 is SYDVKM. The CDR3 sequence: CASSRGGPETQYF. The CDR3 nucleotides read TGTGCCAGCAGCCGCGGGGGGCCGGAGACCCAGTACTTC.

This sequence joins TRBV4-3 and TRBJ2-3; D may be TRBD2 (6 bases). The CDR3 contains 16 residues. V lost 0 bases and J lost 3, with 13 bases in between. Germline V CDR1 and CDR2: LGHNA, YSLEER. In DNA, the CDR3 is TGCGCCAGCAGCCAAGATAGGAGGGGCGGGACAGATACGCAGTATTTT. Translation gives CASSQDRRGGTDTQYF.

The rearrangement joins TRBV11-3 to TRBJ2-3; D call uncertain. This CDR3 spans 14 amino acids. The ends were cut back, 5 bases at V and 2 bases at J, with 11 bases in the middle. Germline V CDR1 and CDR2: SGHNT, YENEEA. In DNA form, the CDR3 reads TGTGCCAGCAGCATCGGGTCCGACACAGATACGCAGTATTTT. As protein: CASSIGSDTDTQYF.

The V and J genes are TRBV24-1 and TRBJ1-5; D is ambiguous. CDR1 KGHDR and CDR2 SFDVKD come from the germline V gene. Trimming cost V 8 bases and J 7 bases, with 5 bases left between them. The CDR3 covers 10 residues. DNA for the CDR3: TGTGCCACCAACTCCCAGCCCCAGCATTTT. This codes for CATNSQPQHF.

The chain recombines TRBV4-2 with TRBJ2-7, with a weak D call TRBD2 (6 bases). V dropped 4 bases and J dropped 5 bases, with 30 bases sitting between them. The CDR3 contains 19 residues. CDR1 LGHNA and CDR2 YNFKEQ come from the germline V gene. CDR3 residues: CASSPLSSLGAGSFHEQYF. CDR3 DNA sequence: TGTGCCAGCAGCCCCCTATCCTCCTTGGGTGCGGGATCTTTCCACGAGCAGTACTTC.

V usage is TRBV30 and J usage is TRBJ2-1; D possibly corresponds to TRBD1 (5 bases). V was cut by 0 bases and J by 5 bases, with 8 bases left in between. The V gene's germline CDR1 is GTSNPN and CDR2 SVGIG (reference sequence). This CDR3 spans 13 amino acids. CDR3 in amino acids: CAWSVGHNNEQFF. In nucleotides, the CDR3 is TGTGCCTGGAGTGTTGGACACAACAATGAGCAGTTCTTC.

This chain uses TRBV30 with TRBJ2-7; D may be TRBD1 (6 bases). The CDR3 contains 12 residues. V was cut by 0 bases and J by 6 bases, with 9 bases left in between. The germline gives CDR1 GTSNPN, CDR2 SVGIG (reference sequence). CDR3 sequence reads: CAWSVLGAEQYF. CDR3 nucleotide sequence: TGTGCCTGGAGTGTGCTGGGGGCCGAGCAGTACTTC.

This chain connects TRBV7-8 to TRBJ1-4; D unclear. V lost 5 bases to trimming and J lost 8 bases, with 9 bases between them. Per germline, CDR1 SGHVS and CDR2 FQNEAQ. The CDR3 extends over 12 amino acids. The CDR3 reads CASSLRSEKLFF. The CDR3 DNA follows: TGTGCCAGCAGCCTAAGGAGCGAAAAACTGTTTTTT.

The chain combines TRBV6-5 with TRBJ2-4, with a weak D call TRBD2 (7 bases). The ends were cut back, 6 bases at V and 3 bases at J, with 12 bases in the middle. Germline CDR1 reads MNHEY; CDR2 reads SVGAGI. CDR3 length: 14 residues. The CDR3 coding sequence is TGTGCCAGCAGGAAAGGGGGGGGCAAAAACATTCAGTACTTC. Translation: CASRKGGGKNIQYF.

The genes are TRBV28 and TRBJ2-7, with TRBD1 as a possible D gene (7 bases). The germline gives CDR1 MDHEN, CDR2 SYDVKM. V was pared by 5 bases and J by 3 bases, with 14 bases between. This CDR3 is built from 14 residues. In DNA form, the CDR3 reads TGTGCCAGCAGTACCGGCGGGGACAGCTACGAGCAGTACTTC. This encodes CASSTGGDSYEQYF.

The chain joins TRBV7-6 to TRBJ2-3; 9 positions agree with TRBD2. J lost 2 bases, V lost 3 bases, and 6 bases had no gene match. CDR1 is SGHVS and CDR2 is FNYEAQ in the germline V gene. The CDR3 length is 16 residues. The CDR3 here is CASSLGLAGYTDTQYF. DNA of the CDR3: TGTGCCAGCAGCTTGGGCCTAGCGGGATACACAGATACGCAGTATTTT. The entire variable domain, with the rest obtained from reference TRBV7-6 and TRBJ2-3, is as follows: GAGVSQSPRYKVTKRGQDVALRCDPISGHVSLYWYRQALGQGPEFLTYFNYEAQQDKSGLPNDRFSAERPEGSISTLTIQRTEQRDSAMYRCASSLGLAGYTDTQYFGPGTRLTVL.

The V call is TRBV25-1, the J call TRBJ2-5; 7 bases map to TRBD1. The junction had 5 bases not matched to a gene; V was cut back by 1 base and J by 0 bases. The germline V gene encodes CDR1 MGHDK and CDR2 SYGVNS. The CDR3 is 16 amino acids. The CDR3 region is CASSESGRGNQETQYF. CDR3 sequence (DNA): TGTGCCAGCAGTGAATCGGGCAGGGGGAACCAAGAGACCCAGTACTTC.

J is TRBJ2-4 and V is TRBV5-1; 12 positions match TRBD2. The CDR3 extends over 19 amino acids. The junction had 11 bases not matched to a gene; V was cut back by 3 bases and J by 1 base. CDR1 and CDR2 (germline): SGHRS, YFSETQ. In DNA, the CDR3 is TGCGCCAGCAGCTCCAATCCGGGACTAGCGGGTTCGGCCAAAAACATTCAGTACTTC. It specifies CASSSNPGLAGSAKNIQYF.

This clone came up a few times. CDR3 loop: CASSYVGGQPQHF. CDR3 coding DNA: TGTGCCAGCAGTTACGTTGGAGGACAGCCCCAGCATTTT. This sequence joins TRBV6-5 and TRBJ1-5; no clear D gene. CDR1 is MNHEY and CDR2 is SVGAGI in the germline V gene. V was cut by 2 bases and J by 7 bases, with 9 bases left in between. The CDR3 length is 13 residues.

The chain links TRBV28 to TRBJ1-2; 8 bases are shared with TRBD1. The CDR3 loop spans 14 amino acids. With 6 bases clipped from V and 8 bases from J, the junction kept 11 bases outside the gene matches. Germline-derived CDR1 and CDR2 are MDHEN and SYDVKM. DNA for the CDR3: TGTGCCAGCAGGCGACGGACAGGGTTGAACGGCTACACCTTC. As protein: CASRRRTGLNGYTF.

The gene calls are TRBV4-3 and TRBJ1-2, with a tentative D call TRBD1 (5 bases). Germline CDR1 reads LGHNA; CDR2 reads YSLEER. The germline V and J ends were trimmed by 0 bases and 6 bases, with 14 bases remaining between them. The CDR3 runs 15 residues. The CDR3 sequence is CASSQDWGTRDGYTF. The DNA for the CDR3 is TGCGCCAGCAGCCAAGATTGGGGGACTCGGGATGGCTACACCTTC.

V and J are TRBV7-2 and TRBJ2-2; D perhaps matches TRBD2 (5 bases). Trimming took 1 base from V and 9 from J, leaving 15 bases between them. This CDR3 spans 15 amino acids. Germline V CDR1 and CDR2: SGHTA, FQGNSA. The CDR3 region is CASSLVASSGRELFF. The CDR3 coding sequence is TGTGCCAGCAGCTTAGTCGCCAGCTCGGGGAGGGAGCTGTTTTTT. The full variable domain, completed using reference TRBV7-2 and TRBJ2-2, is GAGVSQSPSNKVTEKGKDVELRCDPISGHTALYWYRQSLGQGLEFLIYFQGNSAPDKSGLPSDRFSAERTGGSVSTLTIQRTQQEDSAVYLCASSLVASSGRELFFGEGSRLTVL.

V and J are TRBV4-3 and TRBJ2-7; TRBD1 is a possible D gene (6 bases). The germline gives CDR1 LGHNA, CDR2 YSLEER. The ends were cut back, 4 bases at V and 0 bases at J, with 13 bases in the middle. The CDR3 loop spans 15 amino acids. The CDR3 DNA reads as TGCGCCAGCAGCCGGACAACAGGGATCTCCTACGAGCAGTACTTC. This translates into CASSRTTGISYEQYF.

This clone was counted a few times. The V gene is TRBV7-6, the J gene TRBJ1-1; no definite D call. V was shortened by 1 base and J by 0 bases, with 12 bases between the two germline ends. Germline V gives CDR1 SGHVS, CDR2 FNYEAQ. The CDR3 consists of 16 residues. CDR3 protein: CASSLVSELMNTEAFF. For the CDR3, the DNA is TGTGCCAGCAGCTTAGTGTCCGAGTTAATGAACACTGAAGCTTTCTTT.

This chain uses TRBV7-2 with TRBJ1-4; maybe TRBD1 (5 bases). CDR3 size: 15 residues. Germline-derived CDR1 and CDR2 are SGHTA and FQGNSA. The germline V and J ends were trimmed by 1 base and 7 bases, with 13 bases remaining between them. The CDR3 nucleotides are TGTGCCAGCAGCTTAGATTCCCATGGGGCTGAAAAACTGTTTTTT. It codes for CASSLDSHGAEKLFF.

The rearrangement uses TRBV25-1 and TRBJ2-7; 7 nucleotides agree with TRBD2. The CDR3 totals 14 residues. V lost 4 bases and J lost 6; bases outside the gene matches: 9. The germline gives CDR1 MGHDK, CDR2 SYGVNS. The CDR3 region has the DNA TGTGCCAGCAGTGTCTTATCTGCGGGGGTCGAGCAGTACTTC. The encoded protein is CASSVLSAGVEQYF.